This T cell receptor beta chain was recorded in a study of cytomegalovirus exposure and HLA in healthy donors. Study findings and constraints: Reported findings show TCR beta sequences accurately forecast HLA-A and HLA-B alleles in most subjects. Some segments of the V type, notably TRBV6-2 and TRBV6-3, were excluded as indistinguishable. Specific recognition of CMV antigens was confirmed in vitro for a few chains (all CMV-associated). An assumption of roughly uniform sequencing depth across donors underlay the presence/absence analyses.

The study ran its PCR with 60 Vbeta and 13 Jbeta primers. Libraries were prepared by immunoSEQ multiplex PCR; TCRdb keeps only in-frame clonotypes and omits some of them. The repertoire holds 110,000 or so clones, around 76% seen once, with about 16% in the top ten. This clone was counted only a few times. The antigen remains undetermined. Germline CDR1 ENHRY, CDR2 SYGVKD. The V end lost 8 bases, the J end lost 0 bases, and 11 bases lay between the germline ends. The CDR3 totals 13 residues. The clonotype originates from a man aged 45 to 65 in good health and CMV-seropositive. Sequencing was carried out using PBMCs. J is TRBJ2-7 and V is TRBV10-3, with D possibly matching TRBD1 (6 bases). Here the CDR3 DNA reads TGTGCCATCGGGGACACCAGCTCCTACGAGCAGTACTTC. It yields the protein CAIGDTSSYEQYF.